This T cell receptor beta chain was identified in a study of graft-versus-host responses after intestinal transplantation. As to this clone: Its antigen is not identified. The junction departs from the called germline gene at one end, perhaps through a read error.

The study, taken as a whole, reports: Analysis identified GvH clones in recipient marrow, with some appearing first in ileum or blood.

The CDR3 loop spans 15 amino acids. CDR1 is SSHAT and CDR2 is FNYEAQ in the germline V gene (reference sequence). Only in-frame clones appear in the TCRdb table, and some are missing; sequencing was by immunoSEQ multiplex PCR. The sample has about 50,000 clones, 92% seen once. The clonotype originates from a human donor who was the organ donor for an intestinal transplant. The chain employs TRBV7-7 and TRBJ2-1; TRBD1 aligns across 8 bases. The starting material was unstimulated CD4+ T cells sorted from spleen or lymph node cells, obtained before transplant. The CDR3 sequence is CASSLAADRGNEQFF. Written as DNA, the CDR3 is TGTGCTAGCAGCTTAGCGGCAGACAGGGGCAATGAGCAGTTCTTC.